This T cell receptor (beta chain) came from a study of T cell repertoires in cytomegalovirus infection. At the level of the study: Peptides in the study included HLA-C-restricted and HLA-B-restricted CMV epitopes. Shared public TCR beta signatures pointed to both CMV infection and a matching HLA type.

Findings and limits, study-wide: Identification of carriers of CMV plus the relevant HLA was achieved through cumulative public TCR beta family frequency. HLA-C-restricted, CMV-specific TCR beta clonotypes were dominant ex vivo.

TCRdb re-called the reads with MiXCR, one entry per CDR3 protein. The repertoire has around 900,000 distinct CDR3 sequences, around 29% of them found once; the top ten carry around 15%. This clonotype has more than one count but fewer than ten. Its specificity is unknown. This sequence originates from a human donor in good health (CMV status not recorded). Some clones in this sample may be carry-over from other donors' samples. Sample: cultured CD8+ T cells from PBMCs, taken from culture after CMV antigen stimulation.

The CDR3 region is CASSFRGRVETDTQYF. The CDR3 region has the DNA TGTGCCAGCAGCTTCCGGGGGAGGGTAGAGACAGATACGCAGTATTTT. V is TRBV7-8 and J is TRBJ2-3; TRBD2 matches at 7 bases. The CDR3 runs to 16 residues. V lost 3 bases, J lost 3 bases, and 9 bases stayed unmatched. Germline assignment: CDR1 SGHVS and CDR2 FQNEAQ.